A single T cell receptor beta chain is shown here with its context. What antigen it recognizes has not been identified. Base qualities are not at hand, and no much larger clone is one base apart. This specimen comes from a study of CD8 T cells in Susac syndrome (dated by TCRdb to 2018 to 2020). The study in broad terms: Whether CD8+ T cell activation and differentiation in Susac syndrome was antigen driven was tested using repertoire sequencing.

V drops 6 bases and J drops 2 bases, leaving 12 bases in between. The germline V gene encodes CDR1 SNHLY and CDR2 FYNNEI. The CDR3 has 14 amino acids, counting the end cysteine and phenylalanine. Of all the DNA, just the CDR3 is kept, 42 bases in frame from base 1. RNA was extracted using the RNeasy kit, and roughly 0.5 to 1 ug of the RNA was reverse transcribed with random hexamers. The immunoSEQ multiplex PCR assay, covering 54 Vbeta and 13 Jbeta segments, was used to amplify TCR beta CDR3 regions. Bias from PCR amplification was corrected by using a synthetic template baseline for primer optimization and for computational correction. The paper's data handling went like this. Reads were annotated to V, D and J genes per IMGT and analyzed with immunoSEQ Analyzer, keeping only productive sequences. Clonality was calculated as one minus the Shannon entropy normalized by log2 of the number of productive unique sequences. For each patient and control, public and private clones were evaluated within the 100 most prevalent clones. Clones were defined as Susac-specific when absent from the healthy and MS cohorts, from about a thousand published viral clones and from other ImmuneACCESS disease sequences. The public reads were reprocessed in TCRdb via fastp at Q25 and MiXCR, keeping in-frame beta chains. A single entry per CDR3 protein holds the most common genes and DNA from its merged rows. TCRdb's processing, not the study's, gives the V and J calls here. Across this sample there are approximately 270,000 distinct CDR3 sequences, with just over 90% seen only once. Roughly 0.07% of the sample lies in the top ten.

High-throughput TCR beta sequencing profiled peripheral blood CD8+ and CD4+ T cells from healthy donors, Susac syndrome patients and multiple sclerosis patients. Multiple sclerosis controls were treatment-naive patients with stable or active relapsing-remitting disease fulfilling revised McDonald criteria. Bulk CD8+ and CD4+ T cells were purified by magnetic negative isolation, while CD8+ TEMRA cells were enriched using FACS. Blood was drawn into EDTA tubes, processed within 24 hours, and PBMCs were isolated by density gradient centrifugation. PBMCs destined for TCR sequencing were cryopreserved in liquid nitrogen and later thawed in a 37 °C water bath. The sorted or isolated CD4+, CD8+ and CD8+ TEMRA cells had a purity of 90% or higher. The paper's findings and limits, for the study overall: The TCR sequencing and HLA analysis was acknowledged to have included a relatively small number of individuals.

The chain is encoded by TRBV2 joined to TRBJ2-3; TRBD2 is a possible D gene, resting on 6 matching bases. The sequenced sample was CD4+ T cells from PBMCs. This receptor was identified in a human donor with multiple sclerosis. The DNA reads TGTGCCAGCAGATTAGCGGAGACCACAGATACGCAGTATTTT. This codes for CASRLAETTDTQYF.